This T cell receptor (beta chain) comes out of a study of monozygotic twins with inflammatory bowel disease. Each UMI harboured a 6-nucleotide sample barcode and was appended via template switching. TCRdb re-called the 5' RACE reads; one entry per CDR3 protein, DNA not given. This repertoire includes fewer than 200,000 distinct CDR3 sequences. This CDR3 region has 13 residues. The germline V gene encodes CDR1 SGDLS and CDR2 YYNGEE. General study points: A reduction in TCRbeta diversity (inverse Simpson) was seen in IBD patients relative to healthy co-twins.

Of note for this clonotype: What it binds is unknown.

The rearrangement links TRBV9 to TRBJ2-1; no DNA is available, so the TRBD2 call from TCRdb remains unchecked. The TCR sequence derives from a human donor with ulcerative colitis or Crohn's disease, or a healthy co-twin of an affected twin (not recorded which). The sample comprised blood. CDR3 residues: CASSVAGRMGQFF.